This T cell receptor beta chain was sequenced for a study of immune heterogeneity within non-small cell lung tumors. Bulk tumor gDNA, about 630 ng per sample, served as the TCR template. During surgery, several far-apart biopsies were obtained from every primary tumor. Each patient presented with untreated, newly diagnosed non-small cell lung cancer and received curative surgery. As to this clonotype: What it recognizes is unknown.

It was with 32 V and 13 J primers that multiplex PCR amplified TCR beta CDR3. TCRdb independently ran MiXCR on the multiplex PCR reads; one entry per CDR3 protein. The sample yields fewer than 15,000 distinct CDR3 sequences, approximately 22% seen once. Study findings and constraints: In tumor regions, T-cell clonality showed a moderate but significant correlation with local tumor mutational burden (R roughly 0.37). Tumor sites within a patient were found to share identical dominant CDR3 beta clonotypes, and site-unique high-frequency clones were also present.

This clonotype was sampled from a man aged 50 or older with non-small cell lung cancer. The sequenced material came from lung tumor tissue.

CDR3 sequence: CASSETGTGYGYTF. Here the CDR3 DNA reads TGTGCCAGCAGCGAGACCGGGACAGGCTATGGCTACACCTTC. J is TRBJ1-2 and V is TRBV5-4, with TRBD1 identical over 8 bases. The CDR3 contains 14 residues. Germline V gene lookup returns CDR1 SGHNT and CDR2 YYREEE (reference sequence). After removal of 4 bases from V and 4 bases from J, the junction contained 6 bases not matched to a gene.